Following are 4 T cell receptor beta chains from one sample sequenced in a study of blood T cell repertoires in COVID-19. Generated by immunoSEQ multiplex PCR, the TCRdb table keeps only in-frame clones and is missing some. The data hold over 150,000 clones, with roughly four fifths observed a single time. The sample comprised peripheral blood. These receptors all come from a woman between 55 and 75 years old with acute or convalescent COVID-19.

The chain employs TRBV4-2 and TRBJ1-1; D gene uncertain. The CDR3 loop spans 15 amino acids. V shed 3 bases and J shed 5 bases, with 16 bases lying between them. Per the germline V gene, CDR1 is LGHNA and CDR2 is YNFKEQ. The CDR3 DNA sequence: TGTGCCAGCAGCCATAACCCCCCAGATTGGACTGAAGCTTTCTTT. It is translated as CASSHNPPDWTEAFF.

The gene calls are TRBV5-6 and TRBJ1-4; a possible D gene is TRBD1 (5 bases). Trimming stripped 0 bases from V and 8 bases from J, with 11 bases between. In germline, CDR1 is SGHDT, CDR2 YYEEEE. The CDR3 has 14 residues. CDR3 sequence reads: CASSLGQGREKLFF. The CDR3 DNA follows: TGTGCCAGCAGCTTGGGTCAGGGCCGGGAAAAACTGTTTTTT.

The gene calls are TRBV30 and TRBJ2-3; 8 bases agree with TRBD2. V was pared by 0 bases and J by 7 bases, with 9 bases of the junction left unmatched. CDR3 size: 15 residues. The germline V gene has CDR1 GTSNPN and CDR2 SVGIG (reference sequence). This CDR3 reads CAWSVLGTSANTQYF. The CDR3 region has the DNA TGTGCCTGGAGTGTCCTAGGGACTAGTGCCAATACGCAGTATTTT.

The chain combines TRBV19 with TRBJ1-2, with 9 bases matching TRBD1. Germline CDR1 and CDR2: LNHDA and SQIVND (reference sequence). V gave up 9 bases and J gave up 9 bases; unmatched junction bases: 11. The CDR3 totals 13 residues. The chain's CDR3 is CASTSGQGSRYTF. The CDR3 bases are TGTGCCAGCACCTCCGGACAGGGGAGTCGCTACACCTTC.